This T cell receptor (beta chain) appears in the sequencing data of a study of blood T cell repertoires in COVID-19. Study-wide context: The samples span acute and convalescent COVID-19 from the United States, Italy and Spain. In each case, the material was cDNA or gDNA derived from T cells, B-cell-depleted T cells, or PBMCs.

Per the authors' pipeline: Nucleated cell counts were estimated from reference gene primer amplification. Profiled with immunoSEQ multiplex PCR; TCRdb holds only in-frame clones, not every one. The V and J calls and clone size are taken from that table; D and trimming were inferred from the DNA. Among roughly 220,000 clones listed, about 86% were seen once. The CDR3 consists of 13 residues. Germline CDR1 is MNHEY and CDR2 is SMNVEV (reference sequence). The ends were cut back, 3 bases at V and 1 base at J, with 7 bases in the middle. Material: peripheral blood. This clonotype originated in a woman aged 60-75 years with acute or convalescent COVID-19. The chain joins TRBV27 to TRBJ2-7; D is undetermined. CDR3 in amino acids: CASSFRSSYEQYF. The CDR3 DNA follows: TGTGCCAGCAGTTTTCGGAGTTCCTACGAGCAGTACTTC.